The rows below give T cell receptor beta chains drawn from one sample of a study of blood T cell repertoires in COVID-19. Here immunoSEQ multiplex PCR was the method, and the copy in TCRdb shows in-frame clones only, minus some. The sample yields roughly 260,000 clones, more than 65% seen once. The specimen sequenced was peripheral blood. The source is a woman aged 40 to 50 with active or convalescent COVID-19. Both conserved end residues are part of each CDR3. A D gene is named only where the DNA matches it firmly. A clone size is listed for some rows: how often the clone was seen (once, few, many), or a class if it is expanded.

CDR3 | DNA | size | D | J | V
CATRPGWDRDTIYF | TGTGCCACCCGGCCGGGATGGGATCGGGACACCATATATTTT | NA | NA | TRBJ1-3 | TRBV6-5
CASSFSLAGGSTSTDTQYF | TGTGCCAGCAGTTTTAGTCTAGCGGGGGGCTCGACTAGCACAGATACGCAGTATTTT | NA | TRBD2 | TRBJ2-3 | TRBV28
CASSLGQRAYNEQFF | TGTGCCAGCAGCTTGGGACAGCGTGCCTACAATGAGCAGTTCTTC | NA | NA | TRBJ2-1 | TRBV5-4
CASSLLSGFDEQYF | TGCGCCAGCAGCTTGTTGTCGGGATTCGACGAGCAGTACTTC | NA | NA | TRBJ2-7 | TRBV5-1
CASSSGSTDTQYF | TGTGCCAGCAGCTCCGGGAGCACAGATACGCAGTATTTT | NA | NA | TRBJ2-3 | TRBV7-3
CASSLKGVGSPFF | TGTGCCAGCAGTTTAAAGGGGGTAGGGTCACCTTTCTTT | once | NA | TRBJ1-1 | TRBV27
CAIRTTGRNGYTF | TGTGCCATCAGGACGACAGGGAGGAATGGCTACACCTTC | NA | TRBD1 | TRBJ1-2 | TRBV10-3
CASSRLAGGWNEQFF | TGTGCCAGCAGCCGACTAGCGGGGGGCTGGAATGAGCAGTTCTTC | few | TRBD2 | TRBJ2-1 | TRBV2
CASSPERGGYNEQFF | TGCGCCAGCAGCCCTGAGCGGGGGGGCTACAATGAGCAGTTCTTC | NA | TRBD2 | TRBJ2-1 | TRBV4-1
CASSLLIDSNQPQHF | TGTGCCAGCAGCTTACTGATAGATAGCAATCAGCCCCAGCATTTT | few | NA | TRBJ1-5 | TRBV7-2
CASSYAEIAFF | TGTGCCAGCAGTTACGCAGAAATAGCTTTCTTT | NA | NA | TRBJ1-1 | TRBV6-6